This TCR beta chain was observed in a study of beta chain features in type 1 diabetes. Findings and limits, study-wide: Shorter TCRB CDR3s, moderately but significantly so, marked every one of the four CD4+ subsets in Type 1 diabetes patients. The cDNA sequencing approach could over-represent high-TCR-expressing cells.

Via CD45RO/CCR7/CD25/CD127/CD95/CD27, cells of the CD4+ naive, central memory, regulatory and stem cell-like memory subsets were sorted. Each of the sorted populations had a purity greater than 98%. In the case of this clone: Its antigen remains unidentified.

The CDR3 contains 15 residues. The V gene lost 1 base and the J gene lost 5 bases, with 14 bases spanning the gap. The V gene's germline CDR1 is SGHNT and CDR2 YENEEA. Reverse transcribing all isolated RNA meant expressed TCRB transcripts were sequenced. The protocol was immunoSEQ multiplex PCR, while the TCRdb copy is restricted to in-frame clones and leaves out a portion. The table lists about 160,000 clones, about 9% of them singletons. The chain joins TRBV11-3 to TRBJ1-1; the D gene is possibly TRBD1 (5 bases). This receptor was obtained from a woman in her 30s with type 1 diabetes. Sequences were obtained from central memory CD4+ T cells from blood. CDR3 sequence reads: CASSLVGGVQTEAFF. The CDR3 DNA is TGTGCCAGCAGCTTAGTCGGGGGGGTTCAAACTGAAGCTTTCTTT.